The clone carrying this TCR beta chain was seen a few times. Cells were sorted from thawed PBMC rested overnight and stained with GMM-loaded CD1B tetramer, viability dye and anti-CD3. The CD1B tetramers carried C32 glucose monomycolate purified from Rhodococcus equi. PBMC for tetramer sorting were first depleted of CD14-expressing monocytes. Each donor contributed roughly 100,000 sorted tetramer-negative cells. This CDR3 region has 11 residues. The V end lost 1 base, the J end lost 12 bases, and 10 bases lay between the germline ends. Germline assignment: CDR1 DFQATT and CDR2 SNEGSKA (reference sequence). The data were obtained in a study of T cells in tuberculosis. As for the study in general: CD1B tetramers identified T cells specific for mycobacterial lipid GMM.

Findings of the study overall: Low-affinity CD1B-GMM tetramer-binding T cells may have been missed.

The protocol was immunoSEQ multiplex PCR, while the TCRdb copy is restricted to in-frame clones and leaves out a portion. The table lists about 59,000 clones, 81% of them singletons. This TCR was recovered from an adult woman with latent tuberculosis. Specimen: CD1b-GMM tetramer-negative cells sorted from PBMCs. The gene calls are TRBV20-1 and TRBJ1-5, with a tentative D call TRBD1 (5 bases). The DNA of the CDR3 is TGCAGTGCTAGAGCAGGGCAGGGCCAGCATTTT. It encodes CSARAGQGQHF.